The rows below give T cell receptor beta chains drawn from one sample of a study of cytomegalovirus exposure and HLA in healthy donors. TCRdb's table, derived via immunoSEQ multiplex PCR, lists solely in-frame clones and lacks some. The data hold approximately 210,000 clones, with around 79% observed a single time. The specimen was PBMCs. These TCRs come from a male donor in good health and CMV-seropositive. The CDR3 runs from the conserved cysteine through the conserved F or W. D genes are given only for firm matches. Clone size is shown for a subset of rows, as once, few, many or a class of expanded clone.

TRBJ2-1,.,once,TRBV7-3,CASSLNGGRRNEQFF,TGTGCCAGCAGCTTAAATGGGGGGAGGCGCAATGAGCAGTTCTTC
TRBJ1-3,.,.,TRBV7-2,CASSLAQRGVGNTIYF,TGTGCCAGCAGCTTAGCGCAGCGGGGGGTGGGAAACACCATATATTTT
TRBJ2-3,TRBD2,.,TRBV6-5,CASSRGERAGGRYF,TGTGCCAGCAGCCGCGGGGAACGAGCGGGGGGGCGGTATTTT
TRBJ2-7,.,.,TRBV7-2,CASSSPPSVHEQYF,TGTGCCAGCAGCTCCCCGCCTAGCGTCCACGAGCAGTACTTC
TRBJ2-3,.,.,TRBV7-9,CASSLAPRSADTQYF,TGTGCCAGCAGCTTAGCGCCGCGGAGCGCAGATACGCAGTATTTT
TRBJ2-3,.,.,TRBV5-1,CASSSNVGGSDTQYF,TGCGCCAGCAGCTCCAACGTCGGAGGATCAGATACGCAGTATTTT
TRBJ2-7,.,.,TRBV6-5,CASSSSQLAGVYEQYF,.
TRBJ2-2,.,.,TRBV6-1,CASRRVGDTGELFF,TGTGCCAGCAGGAGAGTAGGGGACACCGGGGAGCTGTTTTTT
TRBJ1-2,.,once,TRBV19,CASSIERLGFNGYTF,TGTGCCAGTAGTATAGAACGCCTCGGTTTCAATGGCTACACCTTC
TRBJ1-2,TRBD1,once,TRBV5-6,CASSEAGTGVGGYTF,TGTGCCAGCAGCGAGGCCGGGACAGGGGTTGGAGGCTACACCTTC
TRBJ2-3,TRBD2,.,TRBV9,CASSPLAGAGTDTQYF,TGTGCCAGCAGCCCCCTTGCGGGAGCCGGCACAGATACGCAGTATTTT
TRBJ1-1,TRBD1,.,TRBV25-1,CASSEPQTGLSEAFF,TGTGCCAGCAGTGAACCCCAGACAGGGTTGAGTGAAGCTTTCTTT
TRBJ2-5,TRBD2,.,TRBV6-5,CASSYSIAGGQETQYF,TGTGCCAGCAGTTACTCGATTGCGGGGGGCCAAGAGACCCAGTACTTC
TRBJ2-1,.,.,TRBV7-9,CASSPIWADGPTISEQFF,TGTGCCAGCAGCCCCATCTGGGCAGATGGTCCGACGATTAGTGAGCAGTTCTTC
TRBJ1-1,.,.,TRBV6-1,CASRSGGGGDTEAFF,TGTGCCAGCAGATCGGGGGGAGGAGGGGACACTGAAGCTTTCTTT
TRBJ1-1,TRBD1,.,TRBV4-2,CASSQGVDRLNTEAFF,TGTGCCAGCAGCCAAGGGGTGGACAGGCTGAACACTGAAGCTTTCTTT
TRBJ1-1,.,.,TRBV4-1,CASSQEDSASLGNTEAFF,TGCGCCAGCAGCCAAGAGGACTCTGCAAGCCTTGGGAACACTGAAGCTTTCTTT
TRBJ1-2,TRBD1,.,TRBV27,CASRGTGGRGGYTF,TGTGCCAGCAGGGGAACAGGGGGCCGTGGCGGCTACACCTTC
TRBJ2-7,.,once,TRBV5-1,CASSLGTPYEQYF,TGCGCCAGCAGCTTGGGGACTCCCTACGAGCAGTACTTC
TRBJ2-7,.,.,TRBV6-1,CASSEPGQGARGTSGSYEQYF,TGTGCCAGCAGTGAACCGGGACAGGGGGCGCGAGGGACTAGCGGCTCCTACGAGCAGTACTTC
TRBJ1-2,.,.,TRBV14,CASSQDRTSYGYTF,TGTGCCAGCAGCCAAGACAGAACGTCTTATGGCTACACCTTC
TRBJ1-2,TRBD1,.,TRBV10-3,CAISEGTAGYTF,TGTGCCATCAGTGAAGGGACAGCTGGCTACACCTTC
TRBJ2-7,.,.,TRBV6-5,CASSADRSYEQYF,TGTGCCAGCAGTGCCGACAGATCCTACGAGCAGTACTTC
TRBJ2-5,.,.,TRBV7-2,CASRGSGTQYF,TGTGCCAGCAGAGGATCGGGGACCCAGTACTTC
TRBJ2-7,.,.,TRBV15,CATRGTGSSYEQYF,TGTGCCACCAGGGGGACCGGGAGCTCCTACGAGCAGTACTTC
TRBJ1-1,TRBD1,.,TRBV2,CASSLYRGRGTEAFF,TGTGCCAGCAGTCTTTATAGGGGGCGCGGCACAGAAGCTTTCTTT
TRBJ2-7,.,few,TRBV6-5,CASSYGGNYEQYF,TGTGCCAGCAGTTATGGCGGGAACTACGAGCAGTACTTC
TRBJ1-3,.,.,TRBV14,CASSPLSVGSLSGNTIYF,TGTGCCAGCAGCCCACTAAGTGTAGGGAGCCTCTCTGGAAACACCATATATTTT
TRBJ1-2,TRBD1,.,TRBV9,CASSRGDSPNYGYTF,TGTGCCAGCAGCAGAGGGGACAGTCCGAACTATGGCTACACCTTC
TRBJ2-5,.,.,TRBV6-6,CASSLPPQETQYF,TGTGCCAGTTCTCTACCCCCCCAAGAGACCCAGTACTTC
TRBJ1-4,TRBD1,once,TRBV9,CASSPGGTENEKLFF,TGTGCCAGCAGCCCAGGGGGGACAGAGAATGAAAAACTGTTTTTT
TRBJ2-7,TRBD1,.,TRBV7-3,CASSKDRGREQYF,TGTGCCAGCAGCAAAGACAGGGGGCGTGAGCAGTACTTC